The clone carrying this T cell receptor beta chain has a handful of counts. Its matching antigen is unknown. The ends were cut back, 5 bases at V and 5 bases at J, with 10 bases in the middle. Germline V gene data show CDR1 as GTSNPN and CDR2 as SVGIG (reference sequence). This CDR3 comprises 12 residues. This entry belongs to a study of T cell repertoires in cytomegalovirus infection. Overall study results and limits: There were HLA-C-restricted CMV-specific TCR beta clonotypes dominating the ex vivo response. Pooled public TCR beta family frequency picked out CMV carriers with the relevant HLA.

Each CDR3 protein gets one entry after TCRdb re-called the reads with MiXCR. The sample carries over 450,000 distinct CDR3 sequences, over 9% recorded once. The sequenced material came from PBMCs. The chain combines TRBV30 with TRBJ2-1, with D maybe TRBD2 (5 bases). The source of this sequence is a human donor in good health (CMV status not recorded). Some clones in this sample may be carry-over from other donors' samples. The CDR3 spells CAWGGPNNEQFF. CDR3 nucleotide sequence: TGTGCCTGGGGCGGGCCCAACAATGAGCAGTTCTTC.